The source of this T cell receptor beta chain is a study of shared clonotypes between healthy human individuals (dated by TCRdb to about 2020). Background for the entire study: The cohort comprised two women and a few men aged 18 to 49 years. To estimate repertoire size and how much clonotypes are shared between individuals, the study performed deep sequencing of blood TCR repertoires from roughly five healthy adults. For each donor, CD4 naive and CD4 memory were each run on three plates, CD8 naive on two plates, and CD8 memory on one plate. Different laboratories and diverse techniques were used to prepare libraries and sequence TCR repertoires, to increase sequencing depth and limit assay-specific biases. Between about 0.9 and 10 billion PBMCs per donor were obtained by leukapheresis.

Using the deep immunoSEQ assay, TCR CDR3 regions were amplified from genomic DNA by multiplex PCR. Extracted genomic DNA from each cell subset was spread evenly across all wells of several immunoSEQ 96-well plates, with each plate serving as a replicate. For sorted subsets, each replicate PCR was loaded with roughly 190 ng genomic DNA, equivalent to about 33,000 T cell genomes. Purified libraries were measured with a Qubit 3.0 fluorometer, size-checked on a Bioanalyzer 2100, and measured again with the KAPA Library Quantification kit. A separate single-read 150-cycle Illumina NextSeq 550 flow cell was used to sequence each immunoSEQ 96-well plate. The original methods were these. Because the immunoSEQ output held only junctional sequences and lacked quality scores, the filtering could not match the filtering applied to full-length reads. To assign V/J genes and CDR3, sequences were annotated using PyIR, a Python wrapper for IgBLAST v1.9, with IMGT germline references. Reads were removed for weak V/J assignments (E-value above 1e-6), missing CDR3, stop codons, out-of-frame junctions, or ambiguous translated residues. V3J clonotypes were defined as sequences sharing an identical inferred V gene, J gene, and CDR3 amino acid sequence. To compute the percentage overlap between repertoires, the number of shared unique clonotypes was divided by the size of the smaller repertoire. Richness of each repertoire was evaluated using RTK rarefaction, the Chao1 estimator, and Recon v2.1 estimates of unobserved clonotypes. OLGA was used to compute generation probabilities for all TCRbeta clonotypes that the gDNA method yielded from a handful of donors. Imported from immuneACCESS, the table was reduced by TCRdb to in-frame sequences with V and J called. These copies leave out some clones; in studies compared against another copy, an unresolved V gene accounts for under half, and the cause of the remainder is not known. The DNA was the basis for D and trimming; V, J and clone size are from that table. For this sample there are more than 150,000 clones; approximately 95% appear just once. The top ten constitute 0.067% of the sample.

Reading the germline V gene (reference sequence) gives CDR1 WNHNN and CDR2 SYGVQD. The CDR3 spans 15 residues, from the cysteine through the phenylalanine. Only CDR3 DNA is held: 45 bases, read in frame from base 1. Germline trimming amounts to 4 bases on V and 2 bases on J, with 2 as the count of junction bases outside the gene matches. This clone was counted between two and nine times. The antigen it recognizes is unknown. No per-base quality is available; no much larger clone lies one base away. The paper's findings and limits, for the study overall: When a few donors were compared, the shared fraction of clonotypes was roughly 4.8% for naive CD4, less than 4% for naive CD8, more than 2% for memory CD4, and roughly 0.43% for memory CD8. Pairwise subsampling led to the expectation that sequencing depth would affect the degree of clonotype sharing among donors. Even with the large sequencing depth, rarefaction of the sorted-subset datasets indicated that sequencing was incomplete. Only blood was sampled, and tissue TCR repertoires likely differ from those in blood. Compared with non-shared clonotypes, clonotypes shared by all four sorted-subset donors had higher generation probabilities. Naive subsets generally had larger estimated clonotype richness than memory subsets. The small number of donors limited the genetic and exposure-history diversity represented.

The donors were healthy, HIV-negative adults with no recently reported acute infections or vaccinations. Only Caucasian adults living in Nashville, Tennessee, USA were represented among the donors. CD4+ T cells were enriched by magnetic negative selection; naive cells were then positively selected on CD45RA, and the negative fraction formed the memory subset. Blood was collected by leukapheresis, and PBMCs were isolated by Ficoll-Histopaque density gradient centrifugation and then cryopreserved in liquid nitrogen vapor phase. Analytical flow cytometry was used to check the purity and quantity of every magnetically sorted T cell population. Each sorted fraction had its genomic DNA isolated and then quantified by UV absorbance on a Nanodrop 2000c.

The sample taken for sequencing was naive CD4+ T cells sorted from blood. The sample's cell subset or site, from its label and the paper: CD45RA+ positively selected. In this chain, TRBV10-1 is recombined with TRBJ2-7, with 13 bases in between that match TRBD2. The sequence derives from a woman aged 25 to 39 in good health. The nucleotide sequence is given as TGCGCCAGCAGTGGGACTAGCGGGAGCCCCTACGAGCAGTACTTC. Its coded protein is CASSGTSGSPYEQYF.